These T cell receptor beta chains were read from a single sample in a study of blood T cell repertoires in COVID-19. Profiled with immunoSEQ multiplex PCR; TCRdb holds only in-frame clones, not every one. The table includes about 250,000 clones, roughly 88% detected once. Material: peripheral blood. These receptor sequences come from a woman aged 25-40 years with acute or convalescent COVID-19. Both conserved end residues are part of each CDR3. A D gene is named only where the DNA matches it firmly. Clone size is shown for a subset of rows, as once, few, many or a class of expanded clone.

D: TRBD1; size: -; J: TRBJ1-4; V: TRBV25-1; DNA: TGTGCCAGCAGTGCGGGACAGGGGGCGGCAAAACTGTTTTTT; CDR3: CASSAGQGAAKLFF
D: -; size: -; J: TRBJ2-1; V: TRBV20-1; DNA: TGCAGTGCTTTATATTTCGATGAGCAGTTCTTC; CDR3: CSALYFDEQFF
D: -; size: -; J: TRBJ2-2; V: TRBV6-4; DNA: TGTGCCAGCAGTCGCGTCGGGGAGACCGGGGAGCTGTTTTTT; CDR3: CASSRVGETGELFF
D: -; size: -; J: TRBJ2-3; V: TRBV7-2; DNA: TGTGCCAGCAGCTTAGTGGGGGCGGGCACAGATACGCAGTATTTT; CDR3: CASSLVGAGTDTQYF
D: -; size: -; J: TRBJ2-5; V: TRBV19; DNA: TGTGCCAGTAGTATGTGGGGACTCGTGGAGACCCAGTACTTC; CDR3: CASSMWGLVETQYF
D: TRBD2; size: -; J: TRBJ2-1; V: TRBV14; DNA: TGTGCCAGCAGCCAAGATATTTCTAGCGGGAGAGTGTCCTACAATGAGCAGTTCTTC; CDR3: CASSQDISSGRVSYNEQFF
D: -; size: -; J: TRBJ2-1; V: TRBV7-2; DNA: TGTGCCAGCAGCTTAGAAGGGGGAGGGCCATACAATGAGCAGTTCTTC; CDR3: CASSLEGGGPYNEQFF
D: TRBD1; size: few; J: TRBJ2-7; V: TRBV7-2; DNA: TGTGCCAGCAGCATAAGACAGGGGTCGTACGAGCAGTACTTC; CDR3: CASSIRQGSYEQYF
D: TRBD2; size: -; J: TRBJ2-1; V: TRBV4-1; DNA: TGCGCCAGCAGCCAAGACCCCATAACTAGCGGGGCAAACAATGAGCAGTTCTTC; CDR3: CASSQDPITSGANNEQFF
D: -; size: -; J: TRBJ2-1; V: TRBV3-1/TRBV3-2; DNA: TGTGCCAGCAGCCAAGATACCCGTCGGTATAATGAGCAGTTCTTC; CDR3: CASSQDTRRYNEQFF
D: TRBD1; size: few; J: TRBJ2-5; V: TRBV2; DNA: TGTGCCAGCAGAACCGGGACAGCCCAACAAGAGACCCAGTACTTC; CDR3: CASRTGTAQQETQYF
D: TRBD1; size: -; J: TRBJ1-2; V: TRBV4-3; DNA: TGCGCCAGCAGCCAAGACTTCCGGGACAGGGTGCATGGCTACACCTTC; CDR3: CASSQDFRDRVHGYTF
D: TRBD1; size: once; J: TRBJ2-1; V: TRBV29-1; DNA: TGCAGCGCCCCGTGGGGACAGGGTTTCTATGAGCAGTTCTTC; CDR3: CSAPWGQGFYEQFF
D: -; size: -; J: TRBJ1-2; V: TRBV6-5; DNA: TGTGCCAGCAGATCAGGTCCCCTCGGCTACACCTTC; CDR3: CASRSGPLGYTF
D: -; size: -; J: TRBJ1-1; V: TRBV18; DNA: TGTGCCAGCTCAGGACAGACTAACACTGAAGCTTTCTTT; CDR3: CASSGQTNTEAFF
D: TRBD2; size: -; J: TRBJ2-1; V: TRBV6-4; DNA: TGTGCCAGCAGTGAACTAGCGGGAGGATCTAATGAGCAGTTCTTC; CDR3: CASSELAGGSNEQFF
D: TRBD1; size: -; J: TRBJ2-7; V: TRBV5-4; DNA: TGTGCCAGCAGCACGCGGACAGGGGGTGTCTACGAGCAGTACTTC; CDR3: CASSTRTGGVYEQYF
D: TRBD1; size: -; J: TRBJ1-5; V: TRBV6-5; DNA: TGTGCCAGCAGTTACCCCAGACAGGGGACGGGGCAGCCCCAGCATTTT; CDR3: CASSYPRQGTGQPQHF
D: TRBD1; size: -; J: TRBJ2-5; V: TRBV5-8; DNA: TGTGCCAGCAGCTCTAACGACAGGGGGCGGGAGACCCAGTACTTC; CDR3: CASSSNDRGRETQYF
D: TRBD2; size: -; J: TRBJ2-1; V: TRBV24-1; DNA: TGTGCCACCAGTGATCATATCACTAGCGGGAACTACAATGAGCAGTTCTTC; CDR3: CATSDHITSGNYNEQFF
D: TRBD1; size: -; J: TRBJ1-2; V: TRBV30; DNA: TGTGCCTGGAGCTCGGACAGGAACTATGGCTACACCTTC; CDR3: CAWSSDRNYGYTF
D: -; size: -; J: TRBJ2-7; V: TRBV6-5; DNA: TGTGCCAGCAGTTCATATTCCTCAGGGACCTACGAGCAGTACTTC; CDR3: CASSSYSSGTYEQYF
D: -; size: -; J: TRBJ1-2; V: TRBV29-1; DNA: TGCAGCGTTGAGACAGCAAATGGCTACACCTTC; CDR3: CSVETANGYTF
D: -; size: -; J: TRBJ1-5; V: TRBV10-3; DNA: TGTGCCATCAGTGAGTCACGCCGTGGGGCGAGGAGCAATCAGCCCCAGCATTTT; CDR3: CAISESRRGARSNQPQHF
D: -; size: -; J: TRBJ1-3; V: TRBV5-1; DNA: TGCGCCAGCAGATCACAGTCTGGAAACACCATATATTTT; CDR3: CASRSQSGNTIYF
D: TRBD1; size: -; J: TRBJ2-7; V: TRBV3-1/TRBV3-2; DNA: TGTGCCAGCGGACAGGCCTCCTACGAGCAGTACTTC; CDR3: CASGQASYEQYF
D: TRBD2; size: -; J: TRBJ2-1; V: TRBV19; DNA: TGTGCCAGTAGTCTGGGACTAGCGGGAATCGAGGGTGAGCAGTTCTTC; CDR3: CASSLGLAGIEGEQFF
D: -; size: -; J: TRBJ2-6; V: TRBV5-4; DNA: TGTGCCAGCAGCCCGGACACCATTACCTCTGGGGCCAACGTCCTGACTTTC; CDR3: CASSPDTITSGANVLTF
D: TRBD2; size: -; J: TRBJ2-2; V: TRBV11-2; DNA: TGTGCCAGCAGCTTATGGTCCTGGGGGGGAACCGGGGAGCTGTTTTTT; CDR3: CASSLWSWGGTGELFF
D: -; size: -; J: TRBJ2-6; V: TRBV7-8; DNA: TGTGCCAGCAGCCTGGGAGTTACGAGGAGCTCTGGGGCCAACGTCCTGACTTTC; CDR3: CASSLGVTRSSGANVLTF
D: TRBD1; size: -; J: TRBJ2-2; V: TRBV6-2/TRBV6-3; DNA: TGTGCCAGCAGCCTGAGGACAGGCGCGAACACCGGGGAGCTGTTTTTT; CDR3: CASSLRTGANTGELFF
D: -; size: -; J: TRBJ2-4; V: TRBV25-1; DNA: TGTGCCGCGGGACCGGGAGCCAAAAACATTCAGTACTTC; CDR3: CAAGPGAKNIQYF
D: -; size: once; J: TRBJ2-7; V: TRBV5-4; DNA: TGTGCCAGCAGCTTGGGAGCCTACGAGCAGTACTTC; CDR3: CASSLGAYEQYF
D: -; size: once; J: TRBJ1-6; V: TRBV4-1; DNA: TGCGCCAGCAGCCATCCCTCGAATTCACCCCTCCACTTT; CDR3: CASSHPSNSPLHF
D: -; size: -; J: TRBJ1-6; V: TRBV4-2; DNA: TGTGCCAGCAGAGTACCGGGTTATAATTCACCCCTCCACTTT; CDR3: CASRVPGYNSPLHF
D: -; size: -; J: TRBJ1-4; V: TRBV4-3; DNA: TGCGCCAGCAGCCAAGATGCCTCCGGCCGACATAATGAAAAACTGTTTTTT; CDR3: CASSQDASGRHNEKLFF
D: -; size: -; J: TRBJ1-1; V: TRBV5-6; DNA: TGTGCCAGCAGCTCGGGGGCTTTCTTT; CDR3: CASSSGAFF
D: TRBD1; size: -; J: TRBJ2-7; V: TRBV28; DNA: TGTGCCAGCAGTTCGACGGGACAGAGCTACGAGCAGTACTTC; CDR3: CASSSTGQSYEQYF
D: TRBD2; size: -; J: TRBJ2-7; V: TRBV7-2; DNA: TGTGCCAGCAGCTTTACCTCTAGCGGGACAGCAGCCCCCTACGAGCAGTACTTC; CDR3: CASSFTSSGTAAPYEQYF
D: -; size: -; J: TRBJ2-3; V: TRBV7-2; DNA: TGTGCCAGCAGCAACGGACAAGGCACAGATACGCAGTATTTT; CDR3: CASSNGQGTDTQYF
D: -; size: -; J: TRBJ2-3; V: TRBV29-1; DNA: TGCAGCACCCCTCGGAGGGAGAAAACAGATACGCAGTATTTT; CDR3: CSTPRREKTDTQYF
D: -; size: -; J: TRBJ2-2; V: TRBV6-2/TRBV6-3; DNA: TGTGCCAGCAGTTGGCTAGCCGGGGAGCTGTTTTTT; CDR3: CASSWLAGELFF